The rows below give T cell receptor beta chains drawn from one sample of a study of vaccination and CD4 T cells after COVID-19. These TCRs are of unknown antigen specificity. MiXCR was run by TCRdb on the PCR reads, yielding one entry per CDR3 protein. The sample lists about 17,000 distinct CDR3 sequences, 45% to 65% occurring once. Source material: CD4+ T cells from blood, cultured in vitro. The origin of the receptors is a human donor who had recovered from COVID-19. Both conserved end residues are part of each CDR3. The D gene is left open where the match is weak. Not every row has a clone size; where given, it reads once, few, many or a size class.

TRBD1,TRBJ2-2,TRBV24-1,-,CATHTGDGGPGELFF,TGTGCCACCCATACAGGGGACGGAGGCCCCGGGGAGCTGTTTTTT
-,TRBJ2-7,TRBV2,-,CASREAGGGSEQYF,TGTGCCAGCAGGGAGGCAGGGGGAGGGTCCGAGCAGTACTTC
TRBD1,TRBJ2-5,TRBV5-1,-,CASSLEGARGETQYF,TGCGCCAGCAGCTTGGAGGGGGCACGTGGAGAGACCCAGTACTTC
-,TRBJ1-2,TRBV7-2,few,CASSPTGRINYGYTF,TGTGCCAGCAGCCCTACAGGGCGGATTAACTATGGCTACACCTTC
TRBD1,TRBJ1-6,TRBV2,-,CASKGTGLASPLHF,TGTGCCAGCAAAGGGACAGGGTTGGCTTCACCCCTCCACTTT
-,TRBJ2-3,TRBV15,-,CATSRDPASTDTQYF,TGTGCCACCAGCAGAGATCCAGCAAGCACAGATACGCAGTATTTT
TRBD2,TRBJ2-1,TRBV19,-,CASSPRSGSLNEQFF,TGTGCCAGTAGTCCGAGAAGCGGGAGTTTAAATGAGCAGTTCTTC
-,TRBJ2-5,TRBV20-1,-,CSARTRRETQYF,TGCAGTGCTAGGACGCGCCGCGAGACCCAGTACTTC
-,TRBJ2-5,TRBV27,few,CASSPNRDTDVQETQYF,TGTGCCAGCAGTCCCAACCGGGACACCGACGTACAAGAGACCCAGTACTTC
TRBD2,TRBJ2-3,TRBV24-1,medium-sized,CATGKTSGPHTQYF,TGTGCCACCGGTAAGACTAGCGGCCCTCATACGCAGTATTTT
-,TRBJ1-1,TRBV7-3,-,CASSPSELNTEAFF,TGTGCCAGCAGCCCATCAGAGTTGAACACTGAAGCTTTCTTT
TRBD1,TRBJ1-2,TRBV6-1,-,CASNTPGQGRSDGYTF,TGTGCCAGCAACACCCCGGGACAGGGGAGGTCGGATGGCTACACCTTC
TRBD1,TRBJ1-2,TRBV7-9,few,CASSSNRGGGYTF,TGTGCCAGTAGCTCTAACAGGGGAGGTGGCTACACCTTC
-,TRBJ1-5,TRBV28,few,CASSSVWWPQHF,TGTGCCAGCAGTTCGGTTTGGTGGCCCCAGCATTTT
-,TRBJ1-1,TRBV19,-,CASSDRNTEAFF,TGTGCCAGTTCGGACAGGAACACTGAAGCTTTCTTT
-,TRBJ1-2,TRBV11-3,-,CASSLEYGRGYTF,TGTGCCAGCAGCTTAGAATACGGCCGTGGCTACACCTTC
-,TRBJ2-3,TRBV27,-,CASSRLGSTDTQYF,TGTGCCAGCAGTCGACTGGGAAGCACAGATACGCAGTATTTT
-,TRBJ2-7,TRBV7-3,-,CASSLANKQGQYF,TGTGCCAGCAGCTTAGCCAACAAACAGGGGCAGTACTTC
-,TRBJ1-1,TRBV20-1,once,CSATSPVNTEAFF,TGCAGCGCAACGAGCCCGGTGAACACTGAAGCTTTCTTT
-,TRBJ1-5,TRBV6-1,-,CASRPSIQHNQPQHF,TGTGCCAGCAGACCGTCTATCCAACACAATCAGCCCCAGCATTTT
-,TRBJ1-6,TRBV2,-,CASLNIRGGSPLHF,TGTGCCAGCCTCAACATCCGTGGGGGATCACCCCTCCACTTT
-,TRBJ2-5,TRBV7-2,medium-sized,CASSLGSRSGQETQYF,TGTGCCAGCAGCTTAGGATCGCGATCAGGCCAAGAGACCCAGTACTTC
TRBD1,TRBJ1-1,TRBV7-9,few,CASSAGQGYNTEAFF,TGTGCCAGCAGCGCGGGACAGGGTTACAACACTGAAGCTTTCTTT
-,TRBJ2-2,TRBV6-5,-,CASSYYPPTGELFF,TGTGCCAGCAGTTACTACCCACCCACCGGGGAGCTGTTTTTT